Listed here are 23 T cell receptor beta chains from one sample, sequenced in a study of memory CD4+ T cells and cytomegalovirus serostatus. Single viable CD3+CD4+CD8-CD45RO+ cells were sorted as the memory CD4+ T cells. Profiled with immunoSEQ multiplex PCR; TCRdb holds only in-frame clones, not every one. The sample has some 67,000 clones; 76% are singletons. The sample comprised memory CD4+ T cells from blood. These receptors all come from an adult in good health and CMV-seropositive.

This clone was recorded only once. CDR3 nucleotides: TGTGCCAGCAGCTTAGAAGCTTATGACTACAATGAGCAGTTCTTC. Translating it yields CASSLEAYDYNEQFF. V gene TRBV11-2 combines with J gene TRBJ2-1; D gene unclear. Germline values: CDR1 SGHAT, CDR2 FQNNGV. The CDR3 contains 15 residues. Trimming removed 0 bases from V and 3 bases from J, with 9 bases in between.

V is TRBV15 and J is TRBJ2-2; 7 nucleotides align to TRBD1. From germline, CDR1 is LNHNV and CDR2 YYDKDF (reference sequence). The CDR3 is 16 residues long. The V and J ends lost 3 bases and 3 bases, in that order; junction bases with no gene match: 7. The CDR3 loop is CATSRWGQGDTGELFF. The CDR3 DNA reads as TGTGCCACCAGCAGGTGGGGGCAGGGGGACACCGGGGAGCTGTTTTTT.

This clone was detected a few times. The genes are TRBV6-1 and TRBJ2-3; D unresolved. Trimming removed 3 bases from V and 6 bases from J, with 13 bases in between. CDR1 is MNHNS and CDR2 is SASEGT in the germline V gene. This CDR3 contains 14 residues. The CDR3 DNA follows: TGTGCCAGCAGTGAGACGAGAAGCGCCGATACGCAGTATTTT. Its protein is CASSETRSADTQYF.

This rearrangement joins TRBV7-2 to TRBJ1-2; no reliable D call. Germline V gives CDR1 SGHTA, CDR2 FQGNSA. This CDR3 is built from 15 residues. V was clipped by 2 bases and J by 7 bases, with 17 bases between them. CDR3 protein: CASSLQSSALPGYTF. The DNA of the CDR3 is TGTGCCAGCAGCTTACAATCGTCCGCCCTACCTGGCTACACCTTC.

This rearrangement joins TRBV28 to TRBJ1-1; D is undetermined. From germline, CDR1 is MDHEN and CDR2 SYDVKM. The CDR3 loop spans 13 amino acids. V dropped 2 bases and J dropped 4 bases, with 8 bases sitting between them. The CDR3 nucleotides are TGTGCCAGCAGTTTACTGTCCCGCACTGAAGCTTTCTTT. Translated: CASSLLSRTEAFF.

The chain carries TRBV5-4 and TRBJ2-2, with D perhaps matching TRBD2 (6 bases). Germline CDR1 is SGHNT and CDR2 is YYREEE (reference sequence). There are 15 residues in the CDR3. V was trimmed by 1 base and J by 4 bases, leaving 11 bases between them. The CDR3 sequence: CASSLMQGGTGELFF. The DNA of the CDR3 is TGTGCCAGCAGCTTGATGCAGGGAGGCACCGGGGAGCTGTTTTTT. Supplemented by reference TRBV5-4 and TRBJ2-2, the full variable domain reads ETGVTQSPTHLIKTRGQQVTLRCSSQSGHNTVSWYQQALGQGPQFIFQYYREEENGRGNFPPRFSGLQFPNYSSELNVNALELDDSALYLCASSLMQGGTGELFFGEGSRLTVL.

This clone was seen more than once but under ten times. The V and J genes are TRBV6-1 and TRBJ2-7, with D hard to call. Germline V gene data show CDR1 as MNHNS and CDR2 as SASEGT. The CDR3 runs 11 residues. Trimming took 5 bases from V and 1 from J, leaving 3 bases between them. CDR3 protein: CASSPSYEQYF. The DNA of the CDR3 is TGTGCCAGCAGTCCGTCCTACGAGCAGTACTTC.

V and J are TRBV27 and TRBJ1-2, with D unclear. Trimming shortened V by 0 bases and J by 9 bases, and 11 bases separated the two germline ends. CDR1 is MNHEY and CDR2 is SMNVEV in the germline V gene (reference sequence). This CDR3 has 13 amino acids. DNA of the CDR3: TGTGCCAGCAGTTTATCTGCCTCTATGAGCTACACCTTC. Residues: CASSLSASMSYTF.

This sequence joins TRBV6-4 and TRBJ2-1; the match to TRBD2 covers 11 bases. V lost 6 bases, J lost 6 bases, and 4 bases stayed unmatched. The CDR3 is 14 amino acids. Germline V gene lookup returns CDR1 MRHNA and CDR2 SNTAGT. Here the CDR3 reads CASSLAGGVNEQFF. The CDR3 DNA reads as TGTGCCAGCAGCCTAGCGGGAGGTGTCAATGAGCAGTTCTTC.

This CDR3 is CASSQSELACLRVAKNIQYF. DNA of the CDR3: TGCGCCAGCAGTCAATCGGAATTGGCCTGCCTTAGGGTAGCCAAAAACATTCAGTACTTC. The chain recombines TRBV23-1 with TRBJ2-4; D gene ambiguous. TRBV23-1 is noted as an ORF with a role that remains uncertain. The CDR3 covers 20 residues. Trimming pared 0 bases from V and 0 bases from J, leaving 21 bases between.

V is TRBV28 and J is TRBJ2-1, with 7 bases fitting TRBD2. The junction had 14 bases not matched to a gene; V was cut back by 6 bases and J by 0 bases. Germline-derived CDR1 and CDR2 are MDHEN and SYDVKM. The CDR3 is made up of 18 amino acids. The CDR3, as DNA: TGTGCCAGCAGCTCCACCCTCCTAGCGGCAAGCTCCTACAATGAGCAGTTCTTC. Its protein product is CASSSTLLAASSYNEQFF.

The chain joins TRBV2 to TRBJ2-3; D gene uncertain. V was cut by 4 bases and J by 1 base, with 9 bases left in between. Germline V gene lookup returns CDR1 SNHLY and CDR2 FYNNEI. The CDR3 has 14 residues. CDR3: CASSAEWGTDTQYF. In DNA, the CDR3 is TGTGCCAGCAGTGCAGAGTGGGGCACAGATACGCAGTATTTT.

The chain carries TRBV28 and TRBJ1-6, with D possibly being TRBD1 (5 bases). The CDR3 has 15 residues. Germline CDR1 and CDR2: MDHEN and SYDVKM. The ends were cut back, 4 bases at V and 9 bases at J, with 16 bases in the middle. The CDR3 DNA is TGTGCCAGCAGTTCGACGGGGCCTTTGGGTTCACCCCTCCACTTT. The encoded protein is CASSSTGPLGSPLHF.

The chain joins TRBV27 to TRBJ2-3, with D possibly being TRBD1 (6 bases). V lost 10 bases and J lost 6, with 17 bases in between. The germline gives CDR1 MNHEY, CDR2 SMNVEV (reference sequence). This CDR3 region has 13 residues. The CDR3 reads CAIARNRDDTQYF. In nucleotides, the CDR3 is TGTGCCATCGCCCGGAACAGGGACGATACGCAGTATTTT.

The chain joins TRBV5-6 to TRBJ1-3; maybe TRBD1 (5 bases). Germline values: CDR1 SGHDT, CDR2 YYEEEE. This CDR3 is built from 17 residues. V lost 1 base and J lost 0, with 14 bases in between. CDR3 residues: CASSLLRDASSGNTIYF. In nucleotides, the CDR3 is TGTGCCAGCAGCTTGCTCCGGGACGCCAGCTCTGGAAACACCATATATTTT.

The V call is TRBV7-2, the J call TRBJ1-4; 9 bases are a match to TRBD1. The length of the CDR3 is 15 residues. V was clipped by 5 bases and J by 8 bases; unmatched bases: 9. CDR1 and CDR2 from the germline V gene are SGHTA and FQGNSA. The CDR3 sequence: CASSQQGALGEKLFF. The CDR3 DNA reads as TGTGCCAGCAGCCAACAGGGGGCGCTGGGGGAAAAACTGTTTTTT.

The rearrangement links TRBV19 to TRBJ1-1, with D perhaps matching TRBD1 (5 bases). Trimming left V 0 bases short and J 7 bases short, with 18 bases between. CDR3 length equals 16 residues. Germline V gene data show CDR1 as LNHDA and CDR2 as SQIVND (reference sequence). This CDR3 is CASSIDEGGRGSEAFF. DNA for the CDR3: TGTGCCAGTAGTATAGATGAAGGAGGGAGGGGTAGTGAAGCTTTCTTT.

The chain links TRBV6-5 to TRBJ1-1; D not resolved. The V end lost 6 bases, the J end lost 4 bases, and 12 bases lay between the germline ends. CDR1 is MNHEY and CDR2 is SVGAGI in the germline V gene. There are 13 residues in the CDR3. The DNA of the CDR3 is TGTGCCAGCAGACCAACTATAGCCACTGAAGCTTTCTTT. This encodes CASRPTIATEAFF.

The V call is TRBV29-1, the J call TRBJ2-1; 7 positions match TRBD1. Unmatched junction bases numbered 8, after V lost 5 bases and J lost 7 bases. Germline V gene data show CDR1 as SQVTM and CDR2 as ANQGSEA. The CDR3 covers 13 residues. The CDR3 DNA is TGCAGCGTTTCCAACAGGGGTGGGAATGAGCAGTTCTTC. Translating gives CSVSNRGGNEQFF.

The V gene is TRBV5-1, the J gene TRBJ2-7; 12 bases match TRBD2. J was trimmed by 2 bases and V by 4 bases; bases with no gene match: 7. CDR1 SGHRS and CDR2 YFSETQ come from the germline V gene. This CDR3 region has 16 residues. The CDR3 DNA sequence: TGCGCCAGCAGCCAACCCCGACTAGCGGGGGCCTACGAGCAGTACTTC. Residues: CASSQPRLAGAYEQYF.

The chain recombines TRBV30 with TRBJ2-1, with a possible D match to TRBD1 (7 bases). V was cut by 1 base and J by 4 bases, with 11 bases left in between. CDR3 length: 14 amino acids. Per germline, CDR1 GTSNPN and CDR2 SVGIG (reference sequence). The CDR3 sequence is CAWSGGDRYNEQFF. CDR3 coding DNA: TGTGCCTGGAGTGGGGGGGACAGATACAATGAGCAGTTCTTC.

The chain joins TRBV10-3 to TRBJ1-3; D unclear. Germline lookup yields CDR1 ENHRY and CDR2 SYGVKD. The CDR3 is 14 amino acids. V was trimmed by 8 bases and J by 0 bases, leaving 11 bases between them. Written as DNA, the CDR3 is TGTGCCATCGCTGCCAGTGCCTCTGGAAACACCATATATTTT. This codes for CAIAASASGNTIYF.

V is TRBV29-1 and J is TRBJ2-3; 11 bases line up with TRBD2. With 8 bases clipped from V and 0 bases from J, the junction kept 4 bases outside the gene matches. The CDR3 runs 14 residues. Germline CDR1 reads SQVTM; CDR2 reads ANQGSEA. This CDR3 reads CSTGTSGSTDTQYF. In DNA, the CDR3 is TGCAGCACTGGGACTAGCGGTAGCACAGATACGCAGTATTTT.